This T cell receptor (beta chain) is from a study of shared clonotypes between healthy human individuals. Study details: Three CD4 naive, three CD4 memory, two CD8 naive and one CD8 memory plate were used per donor.

This clone is a singleton in its sample. Samples underwent the assay at deep level. Method: immunoSEQ multiplex PCR; TCRdb's copy keeps in-frame clones and lacks some. The table has 150,000 to 200,000 clones, about 68% seen once; the top ten hold about 10%. CDR3 length: 16 residues. The V gene lost 6 bases and the J gene lost 4 bases, with 19 bases spanning the gap. Looked up from germline, CDR1 is SGHAT and CDR2 is FQNNGV. This clonotype originated in a man in his thirties or forties in good health. The chain is built from TRBV11-2 and TRBJ2-1; D is possibly TRBD1 or TRBD2 (5 bases each). Sequenced input: memory CD4+ T cells sorted from blood. This sample's subset: CD45RA-negative fraction. The CDR3 nucleotides are TGTGCCAGCAGGCCTGCTCGGGGACGGAAGTACAATGAGCAGTTCTTC. Translation: CASRPARGRKYNEQFF.